This T cell receptor (beta chain) was recorded in a study of T cells in Graves' hyperthyroidism and ophthalmopathy. The CDR3 sequence is 13 residues long. Germline V gives CDR1 SNHLY, CDR2 FYNNEI. With 8 bases removed from V and 3 bases from J, the gap between germline ends came to 13 bases. Amplification targeted TCR beta CDR3 regions from RNA transcripts. HTBI primers were the set used in a first-round RT-PCR of the TCR CDR3. TCRdb called the multiplex PCR reads again in MiXCR, with one record for every CDR3 protein. The sample lists around 380,000 distinct CDR3 sequences; less than 15% were seen once. This clonotype has a count of ten or more. The antigen remains undetermined. The study, taken as a whole, reports: The majority of expanded thyroid clonotypes above 0.001 also appeared in blood.

A sample of blood taken at first hyperthyroidism diagnosis preceded any ophthalmopathy symptoms. This TCR derives from a man aged 30 to 39 with Graves' hyperthyroidism that later progressed to Graves' ophthalmopathy. Source material: blood. This rearrangement joins TRBV2 to TRBJ1-1; D might be TRBD1 (5 bases). The CDR3 sequence is CASAFQGYTEAFF. The CDR3 region has the DNA TGTGCCAGCGCATTCCAGGGATACACTGAAGCTTTCTTT.